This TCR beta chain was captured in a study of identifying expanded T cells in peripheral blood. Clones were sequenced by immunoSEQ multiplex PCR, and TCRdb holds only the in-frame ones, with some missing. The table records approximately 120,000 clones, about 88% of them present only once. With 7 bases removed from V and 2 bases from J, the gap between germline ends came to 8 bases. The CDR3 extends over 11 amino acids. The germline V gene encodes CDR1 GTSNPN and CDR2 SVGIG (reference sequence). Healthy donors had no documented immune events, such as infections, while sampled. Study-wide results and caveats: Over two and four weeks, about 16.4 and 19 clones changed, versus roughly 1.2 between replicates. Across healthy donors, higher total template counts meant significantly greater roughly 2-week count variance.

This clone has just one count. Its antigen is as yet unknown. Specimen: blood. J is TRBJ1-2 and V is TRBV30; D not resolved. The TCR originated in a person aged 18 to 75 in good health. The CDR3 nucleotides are TGTGCCTCCTCCCAGAACTATGGCTACACCTTC. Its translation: CASSQNYGYTF.